Sequencing of this T cell receptor beta chain was carried out in a study of cytomegalovirus exposure and HLA in healthy donors. Study-wide results and limits: Accurate prediction of HLA-A and HLA-B alleles (for most subjects) was reportedly achieved from TCR beta sequences.

The CDR3 has 14 amino acids. The V gene's germline CDR1 is MGHDK and CDR2 SYGVNS. V gave up 3 bases and J gave up 8 bases, with 13 bases separating them. Points on this clone: Its antigen is undetermined.

PCR amplification relied on 60 Vbeta primers (plus 13 Jbeta primers). Libraries were prepared by immunoSEQ multiplex PCR; TCRdb keeps only in-frame clonotypes and omits some of them. The data hold roughly 150,000 clones, with 82% observed a single time. The rearrangement uses TRBV25-1 and TRBJ1-4, with unresolved D. Material: PBMCs. The TCR originated in a woman aged 50 to 65 in good health and CMV-seropositive. Here the CDR3 reads CASSDIGRREKLFF. CDR3 DNA sequence: TGTGCCAGCAGTGATATAGGGAGGAGAGAAAAACTGTTTTTT.